This T cell receptor beta chain was sequenced for a study of cytomegalovirus exposure and HLA in healthy donors. Regarding the study as a whole: Sequencing probably produced one cluster of sequence variants that were highly shared.

CDR1 WNHNN and CDR2 SYGVQD come from the germline V gene (reference sequence). The CDR3 is 17 amino acids. V lost 4 bases, J lost 3 bases, and 18 bases lay in between. The PCR had 60 Vbeta and 13 Jbeta primers. Method: immunoSEQ multiplex PCR; TCRdb's copy keeps in-frame clones and lacks some. This table has 95,000 to 150,000 clones, around 76% appearing once. Comment on this clone: Its specificity is unknown.

Sequencing used PBMCs. This chain links TRBV10-1 with TRBJ2-2, with D maybe TRBD2 (6 bases). This receptor was identified in a man aged 60 to 69 in good health and CMV-seropositive. The CDR3 here is CASSGFRESKYTGELFF. In nucleotides, the CDR3 is TGCGCCAGCAGTGGGTTTCGGGAGTCGAAGTACACCGGGGAGCTGTTTTTT.